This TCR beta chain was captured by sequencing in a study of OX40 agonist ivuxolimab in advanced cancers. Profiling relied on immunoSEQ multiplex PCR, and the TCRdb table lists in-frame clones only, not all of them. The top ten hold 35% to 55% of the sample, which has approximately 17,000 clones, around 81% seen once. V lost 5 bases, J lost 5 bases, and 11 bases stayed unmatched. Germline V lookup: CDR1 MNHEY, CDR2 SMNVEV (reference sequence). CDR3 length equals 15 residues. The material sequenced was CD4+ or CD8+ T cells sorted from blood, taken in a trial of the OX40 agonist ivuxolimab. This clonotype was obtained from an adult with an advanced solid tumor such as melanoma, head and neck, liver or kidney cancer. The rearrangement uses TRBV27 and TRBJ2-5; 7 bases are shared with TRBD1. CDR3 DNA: TGTGCCAGCAGTCACACAGGGGCGGTCGGGGAGACCCAGTACTTC. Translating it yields CASSHTGAVGETQYF.